The entry below describes one T cell receptor beta chain. Random hexamers primed reverse transcription of about 0.5 to 1 ug RNA. The CDR3 of TCR beta was amplified by immunoSEQ multiplex PCR across 54 Vbeta and 13 Jbeta. In TCRdb, the immunoSEQ multiplex PCR reads were re-called with MiXCR into one record per CDR3 protein. The profile shows about 200,000 distinct CDR3 sequences, 91% of them singletons. These data belong to a study of CD8 T cells in Susac syndrome. TCR beta was sequenced from blood CD8+ and CD4+ T cells. TEMRA cells were FACS-enriched, while CD8+ and CD4+ T cells were negatively isolated. With 0 bases clipped from V and 4 bases from J, the junction kept 14 bases outside the gene matches. The CDR3 contains 18 residues. Per germline, CDR1 MNHEY and CDR2 SVGEGT.

The clonotype was recovered from a human donor with Susac syndrome. The sequencing input was CD4+ T cells from PBMCs. J is TRBJ2-7 and V is TRBV6-2 or TRBV6-3; 8 nucleotides line up with TRBD2. The DNA for the CDR3 is TGTGCCAGCAGTTACTCGACCCAAAAAGCGGGAGAGGTTTACGAGCAGTACTTC. It encodes CASSYSTQKAGEVYEQYF.